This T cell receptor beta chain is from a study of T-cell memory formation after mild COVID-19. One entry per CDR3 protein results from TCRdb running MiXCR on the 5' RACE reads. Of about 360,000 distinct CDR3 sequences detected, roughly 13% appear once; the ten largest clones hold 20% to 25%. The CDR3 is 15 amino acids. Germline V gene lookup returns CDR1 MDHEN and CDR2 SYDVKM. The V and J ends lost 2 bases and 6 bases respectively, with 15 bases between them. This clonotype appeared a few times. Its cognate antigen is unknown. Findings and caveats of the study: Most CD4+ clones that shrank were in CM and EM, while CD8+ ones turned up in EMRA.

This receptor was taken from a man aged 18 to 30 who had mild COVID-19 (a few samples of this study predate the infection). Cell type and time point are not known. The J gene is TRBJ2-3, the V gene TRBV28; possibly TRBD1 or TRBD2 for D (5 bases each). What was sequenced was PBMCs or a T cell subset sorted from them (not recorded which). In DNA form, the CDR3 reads TGTGCCAGCAGTTTAGTCAGTTTTGAGGGGGATACGCAGTATTTT. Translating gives CASSLVSFEGDTQYF.